This T cell receptor beta chain was identified in a study of shared clonotypes between healthy human individuals (TCRdb year 2020). With respect to the entire study: The cohort included a few men and a couple of women between 18 and 49 years of age. To estimate repertoire size and how much clonotypes are shared between individuals, the study performed deep sequencing of blood TCR repertoires from about five healthy adults. Libraries were prepared and TCR repertoires were sequenced by different laboratories using diverse techniques, in order to increase sequencing depth and limit assay-specific biases. Leukapheresis yielded between about 0.8 and 9.5 billion PBMCs per donor.

As to this clone: Its antigen is still unknown. No base-level quality is on record; no much larger clone is a single base apart.

Healthy HIV-negative adults with no recently reported acute infections or vaccinations were included as donors. Every donor was a Caucasian adult residing in Nashville, Tennessee, USA. For unsorted samples, approximately 81 million PBMCs were counted, and genomic DNA was extracted using the QIAamp DNA Blood Mini kit. After blood collection by leukapheresis, PBMCs were isolated using Ficoll-Histopaque density gradient centrifugation and then cryopreserved in the vapor phase of liquid nitrogen. Overall study outcomes, separate from this receptor: Because the study included only a small number of donors, the genetic and exposure-history diversity represented was limited. Sampling was restricted to blood, and TCR repertoires in tissues likely differ from the TCR repertoires found in blood. Pairwise subsampling led to the expectation that sequencing depth would affect the degree of clonotype sharing among donors.

Using the deep immunoSEQ assay, TCR CDR3 regions were amplified from genomic DNA by multiplex PCR. Genomic DNA extracted from each cell subset was distributed evenly over all wells of several immunoSEQ 96-well plates, and each plate served as one replicate. For unsorted PBMC, each replicate PCR was loaded with about 270 ng genomic DNA, equivalent to about 30,000 T cell genomes. Genomic DNA from unsorted PBMC was sequenced over ten immunoSEQ deep assay plates. Purified libraries were quantified with a Qubit 3.0 fluorometer, sized on a Bioanalyzer 2100, and re-quantified with the KAPA Library Quantification kit. Every immunoSEQ 96-well plate was sequenced on a dedicated single-read 150-cycle Illumina NextSeq 550 flow cell. Processing in the source paper ran as follows. The immunoSEQ output contained only junctional sequences without quality scores, so filtering could not match that applied to full-length reads. To assign V/J genes and CDR3, sequences were annotated against IMGT germline references using PyIR, a Python wrapper for IgBLAST v1.9. Reads were filtered out if the reads had weak V/J assignments (E-value above 1e-6), no CDR3, stop codons, out-of-frame junctions, or ambiguous translated residues. V3J clonotypes were defined as sequences sharing an identical inferred V gene, J gene, and CDR3 amino acid sequence. Percentage overlap between repertoires was computed as shared unique clonotypes divided by the size of the smaller repertoire. RTK rarefaction, the Chao1 estimator, and Recon v2.1 estimates of unobserved clonotypes were used to assess repertoire richness. What TCRdb holds here is the immuneACCESS table cut down to in-frame rearrangements. Part of the clones is not present; checked against another copy, under half of the missing clones reflect an unresolved V gene, and the others are unexplained. That table supplies the V and J calls and clone size; D and trimming were determined from the DNA. The sample has about 96,000 clones on record, roughly 45% of them singletons. Clones ranked in the top ten supply around 16% of the sample.

Between the V and J ends, shortened by 1 base and 0 bases respectively, the junction contains 7 bases. Taken from cysteine to phenylalanine, the CDR3 has 13 residues. Only CDR3 DNA is held: 39 bases, read in frame from base 1. CDR1 and CDR2, per the germline V gene (reference sequence), are GTSNPN and SVGIG. Sequencing used PBMCs. The receptor's source is a middle-aged woman in good health. Some clones in this sample may be carry-over from other donors' samples. The rearranged chain carries TRBV30 and TRBJ2-7; the D call is tentative, TRBD1 or TRBD2, as each matches 5 bases. The CDR3 loop reads CAWSGGRSYEQYF. The DNA sequence is given as TGTGCCTGGAGTGGGGGACGCTCCTACGAGCAGTACTTC.